The next 4 T cell receptor beta chains were all read from a single sample in a study of blood T cell repertoires in COVID-19. The table came from immunoSEQ multiplex PCR; TCRdb's copy has only in-frame clones and leaves some out. The repertoire holds fewer than 300,000 clones, around 87% seen once, with more than 1.3% in the top ten. The sample consisted of peripheral blood. Receptors originate from a woman aged 40 to 50 who had recovered from COVID-19.

The rearrangement uses TRBV11-2 and TRBJ1-3, with 7 bases fitting TRBD1. V dropped 5 bases and J dropped 1; count of bases not matched to a gene: 2. CDR1 and CDR2 from the germline V gene are SGHAT and FQNNGV. There are 14 residues in the CDR3. The CDR3 protein is CASSQQGSGNTIYF. The CDR3 nucleotides read TGTGCCAGCAGCCAACAGGGGTCTGGAAACACCATATATTTT. The full variable domain, in which reference TRBV11-2 and TRBJ1-3 provide the parts outside the CDR3, is EAGVAQSPRYKIIEKRQSVAFWCNPISGHATLYWYQQILGQGPKLLIQFQNNGVVDDSQLPKDRFSAERLKGVDSTLKIQPAKLEDSAVYLCASSQQGSGNTIYFGEGSWLTVV.

This chain links TRBV27 with TRBJ2-1; no clear D. The CDR3 loop spans 13 amino acids. Germline V gene lookup returns CDR1 MNHEY and CDR2 SMNVEV (reference sequence). The V and J ends lost 1 base and 9 bases respectively, with 10 bases between them. CDR3 in DNA: TGTGCCAGCAGTTTATATAGCTTAAGTGAGCAGTTCTTC. The encoded protein is CASSLYSLSEQFF.

Details on this clone: The sample contains more than one DNA sequence encoding this CDR3. The chain is built from TRBV2 and TRBJ2-2; perhaps TRBD2 as D (5 bases). This CDR3 contains 14 residues. V lost 2 bases to trimming and J lost 5 bases, with 9 bases between them. The V gene's germline CDR1 is SNHLY and CDR2 FYNNEI. CDR3 nucleotides: TGTGCCAGCAGTGAATTAGGAGGAACCGGGGAGCTGTTTTTT. It encodes CASSELGGTGELFF. Using reference TRBV2 and TRBJ2-2 for the parts outside the CDR3, the full variable domain is EPEVTQTPSHQVTQMGQEVILRCVPISNHLYFYWYRQILGQKVEFLVSFYNNEISEKSEIFDDQFSVERPDGSNFTLKIRSTKLEDSAMYFCASSELGGTGELFFGEGSRLTVL.

The chain combines TRBV11-2 with TRBJ1-5, with D perhaps matching TRBD1 (5 bases). This CDR3 region has 13 residues. Per the germline V gene, CDR1 is SGHAT and CDR2 is FQNNGV. V lost 2 bases to trimming and J lost 11 bases, with 13 bases between them. The CDR3 sequence: CASSLRFQGTQHF. CDR3 bases: TGTGCCAGCAGCTTAAGATTCCAGGGCACCCAGCATTTT.